This TCR beta chain emerged from a study of Graves' ophthalmopathy and Graves' hyperthyroidism. The authors amplified TCR beta CDR3 regions from RNA transcripts. An initial RT-PCR round employing HTBI primers preceded a second-round multiplex PCR. TCRdb recomputed calls from the multiplex PCR reads with MiXCR, one row per CDR3 protein. This table holds just over 400,000 distinct CDR3 sequences, over 20% found once. V lost 0 bases and J lost 2, with 10 bases in between. Germline CDR1 is PRHDT and CDR2 is FYEKMQ (reference sequence). This CDR3 spans 15 amino acids. As concerns this clonotype: It may be a read error: a sequence one base away is much more abundant. Lacking the conserved final phenylalanine or tryptophan, this CDR3 likely reflects a read error.

Aged 18 to 65, hyperthyroidism patients had new diagnoses of under 2 months' duration. This clonotype was sampled from a woman in her late teens or twenties with stable Graves' hyperthyroidism. V usage is TRBV13 and J usage is TRBJ1-1; D unclear. The sample was peripheral blood. DNA for the CDR3: TGTGCCAGCAGCTTAGGGGCCCGGGGTAACACTGAAGCTTTCTAT. This codes for CASSLGARGNTEAFY.